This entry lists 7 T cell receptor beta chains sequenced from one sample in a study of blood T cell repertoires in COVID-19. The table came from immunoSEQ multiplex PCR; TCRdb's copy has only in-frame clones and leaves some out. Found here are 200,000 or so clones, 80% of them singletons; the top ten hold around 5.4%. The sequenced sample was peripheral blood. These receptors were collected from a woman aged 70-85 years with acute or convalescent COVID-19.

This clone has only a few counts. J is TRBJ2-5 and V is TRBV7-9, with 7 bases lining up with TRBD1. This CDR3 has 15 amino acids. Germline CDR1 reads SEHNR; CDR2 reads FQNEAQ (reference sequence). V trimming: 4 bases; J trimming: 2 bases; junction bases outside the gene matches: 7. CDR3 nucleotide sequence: TGTGCCAGCAGCTATCTGGGACAGAAGCAAGAGACCCAGTACTTC. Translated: CASSYLGQKQETQYF.

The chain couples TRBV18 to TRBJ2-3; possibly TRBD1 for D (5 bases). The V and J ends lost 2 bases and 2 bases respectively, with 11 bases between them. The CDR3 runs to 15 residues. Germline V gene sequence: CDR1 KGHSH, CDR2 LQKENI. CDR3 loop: CASSPSQATTDTQYF. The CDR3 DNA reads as TGTGCCAGCTCACCATCACAGGCCACCACAGATACGCAGTATTTT.

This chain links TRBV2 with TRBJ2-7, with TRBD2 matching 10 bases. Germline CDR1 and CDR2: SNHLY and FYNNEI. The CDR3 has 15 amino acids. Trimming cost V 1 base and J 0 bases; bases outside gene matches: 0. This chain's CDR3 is CASSEGLAGSYEQYF. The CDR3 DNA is TGTGCCAGCAGTGAAGGACTAGCGGGCTCCTACGAGCAGTACTTC.

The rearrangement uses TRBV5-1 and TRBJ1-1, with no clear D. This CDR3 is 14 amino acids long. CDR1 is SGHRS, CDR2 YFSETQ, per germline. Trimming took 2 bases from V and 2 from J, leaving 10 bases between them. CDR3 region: CASSLLTANTEAFF. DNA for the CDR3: TGCGCCAGCAGCTTACTCACAGCTAACACTGAAGCTTTCTTT.

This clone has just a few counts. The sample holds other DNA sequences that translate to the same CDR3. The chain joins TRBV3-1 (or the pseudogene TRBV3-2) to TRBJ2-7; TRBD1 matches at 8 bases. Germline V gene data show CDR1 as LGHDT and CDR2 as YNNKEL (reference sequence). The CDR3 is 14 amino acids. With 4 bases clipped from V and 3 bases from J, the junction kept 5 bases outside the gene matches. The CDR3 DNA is TGTGCCAGCAGCCCCCGGACAGGGAGCTACGAGCAGTACTTC. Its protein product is CASSPRTGSYEQYF.

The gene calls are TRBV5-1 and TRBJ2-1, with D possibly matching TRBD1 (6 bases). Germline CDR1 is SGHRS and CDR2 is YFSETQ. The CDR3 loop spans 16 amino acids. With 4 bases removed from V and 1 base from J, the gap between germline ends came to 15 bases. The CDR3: CASSGRTVGSYNEQFF. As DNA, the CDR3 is TGCGCCAGCAGCGGAAGGACAGTGGGGTCCTACAATGAGCAGTTCTTC. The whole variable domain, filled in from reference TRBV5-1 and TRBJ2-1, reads KAGVTQTPRYLIKTRGQQVTLSCSPISGHRSVSWYQQTPGQGLQFLFEYFSETQRNKGNFPGRFSGRQFSNSRSEMNVSTLELGDSALYLCASSGRTVGSYNEQFFGPGTRLTVL.

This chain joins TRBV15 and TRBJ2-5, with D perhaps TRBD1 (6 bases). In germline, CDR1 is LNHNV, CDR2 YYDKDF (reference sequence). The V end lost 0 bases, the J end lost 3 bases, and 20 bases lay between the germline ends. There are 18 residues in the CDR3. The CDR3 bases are TGTGCCACCAGCAGAGAGTTCGTGGTAGAACAGGGCGAAGAGACCCAGTACTTC. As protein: CATSREFVVEQGEETQYF.